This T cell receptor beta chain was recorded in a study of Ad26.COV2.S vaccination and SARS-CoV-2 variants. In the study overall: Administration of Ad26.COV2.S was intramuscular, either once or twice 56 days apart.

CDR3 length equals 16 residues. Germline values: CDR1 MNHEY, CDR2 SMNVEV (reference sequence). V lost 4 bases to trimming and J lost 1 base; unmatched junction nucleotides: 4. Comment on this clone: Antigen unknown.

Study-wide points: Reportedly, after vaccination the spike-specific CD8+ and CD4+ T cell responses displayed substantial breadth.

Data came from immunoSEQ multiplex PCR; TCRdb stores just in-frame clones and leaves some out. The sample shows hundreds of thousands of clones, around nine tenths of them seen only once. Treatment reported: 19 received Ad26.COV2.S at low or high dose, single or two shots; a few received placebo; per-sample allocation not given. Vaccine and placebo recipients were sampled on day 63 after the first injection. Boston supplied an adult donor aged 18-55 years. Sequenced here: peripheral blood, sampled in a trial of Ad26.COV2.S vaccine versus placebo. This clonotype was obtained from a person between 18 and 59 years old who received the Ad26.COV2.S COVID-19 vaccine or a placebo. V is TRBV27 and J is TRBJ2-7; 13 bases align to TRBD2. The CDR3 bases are TGTGCCAGCAGTTCCCGGACTAGCGGGAGTTCCTACGAGCAGTACTTC. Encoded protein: CASSSRTSGSSYEQYF.